This T cell receptor beta chain was identified during a study of T cells in Graves' hyperthyroidism and ophthalmopathy. Study details: Peripheral blood sampling occurred at initial diagnosis, before any treatment.

The germline CDR1 and CDR2 sequences are MDHEN and SYDVKM. Trimming stripped 3 bases from V and 6 bases from J, with 11 bases between. The CDR3 runs 14 residues. Researchers amplified the TCR beta CDR3 regions from RNA transcripts. An initial round of RT-PCR targeting the TCR CDR3 relied on the HTBI primer set. Each CDR3 protein is one row after TCRdb ran MiXCR on the multiplex PCR reads. The sample lists over 650,000 distinct CDR3 sequences; about 16% were seen once. This clonotype has at least ten counts. Its cognate antigen is unknown. Overall study findings and caveats: Most clonotypes expanded in the thyroid (above 0.001) were also present in blood. By a 13 V-J model, ophthalmopathy was set apart from stable hyperthyroidism.

Source material: blood. The chain links TRBV28 to TRBJ2-2; D may match TRBD1 or TRBD2 (5 bases each). This sequence was found in a man aged 18 to 30 with Graves' hyperthyroidism. The CDR3: CASSFEGYAGELFF. The CDR3 coding sequence is TGTGCCAGCAGTTTCGAGGGGTATGCCGGGGAGCTGTTTTTT.